This entry lists 8 T cell receptor beta chains sequenced from one sample in a study of PD-1 blockade in classical Hodgkin lymphoma. As for time point: cycle 4 day 1 (C4D1), after about 6 weeks of nivolumab. There was relapse after autologous stem cell transplantation in every patient, and there was variation in brentuximab vedotin exposure. Sequencing used immunoSEQ multiplex PCR; TCRdb keeps in-frame clones, though not all of them. The table records 90,000 to 110,000 clones, roughly nine tenths of them present only once. Here the sequenced sample was peripheral blood mononuclear cells (PBMCs), taken before the fourth cycle of nivolumab. Receptor source: a human donor with classical Hodgkin lymphoma.

The chain employs TRBV27 and TRBJ2-2; D call uncertain. Germline values: CDR1 MNHEY, CDR2 SMNVEV (reference sequence). V lost 9 bases and J lost 7, with 9 bases in between. The CDR3 is 11 residues long. The CDR3 DNA reads TGTGCCAGTACCACGGGCGGGGAGCTGTTTTTT. Translation: CASTTGGELFF.

This clone was recorded once. The chain has TRBV30 and TRBJ2-7; 9 positions match TRBD2. J gave up 2 bases and V 3 bases, and 11 bases lay outside the gene matches. Germline lookup yields CDR1 GTSNPN and CDR2 SVGIG (reference sequence). CDR3 length: 16 amino acids. In DNA, the CDR3 is TGTGCCTGGAGCCGAGTCAGACTAGCGGCGACCTACGAGCAGTACTTC. Translated: CAWSRVRLAATYEQYF. Complete variable domain (other parts from reference TRBV30 and TRBJ2-7): SQTIHQWPATLVQPVGSPLSLECTVEGTSNPNLYWYRQAAGRGLQLLFYSVGIGQISSEVPQNLSASRPQDRQFILSSKKLLLSDSGFYLCAWSRVRLAATYEQYFGPGTRLTVT.

The chain links TRBV28 to TRBJ2-7, with unresolved D. The CDR3 is made up of 12 amino acids. Trimming shortened V by 5 bases and J by 5 bases, and 10 bases separated the two germline ends. Germline V gene sequence: CDR1 MDHEN, CDR2 SYDVKM. The CDR3: CASSRKQHEQYF. The CDR3 DNA follows: TGTGCCAGCAGTAGAAAGCAGCACGAGCAGTACTTC. The full variable domain, in which reference TRBV28 and TRBJ2-7 provide the parts outside the CDR3, is DVKVTQSSRYLVKRTGEKVFLECVQDMDHENMFWYRQDPGLGLRLIYFSYDVKMKEKGDIPEGYSVSREKKERFSLILESASTNQTSMYLCASSRKQHEQYFGPGTRLTVT.

CDR3 DNA: TGTGCCAGCAGCCATCCGACAGCACTGAACACTGAAGCTTTCTTT. Its translation is CASSHPTALNTEAFF. This chain connects TRBV7-9 to TRBJ1-1; maybe TRBD1 (5 bases). Per the germline V gene, CDR1 is SEHNR and CDR2 is FQNEAQ (reference sequence). This CDR3 has 15 residues. Trimming removed 5 bases at V and 0 bases at J, with 13 bases between.

The chain combines TRBV10-1 with TRBJ2-7; TRBD2 agrees at 7 bases. Germline CDR1 WNHNN, CDR2 SYGVQD (reference sequence). This CDR3 has 14 amino acids. After removal of 8 bases from V and 0 bases from J, the junction contained 7 bases not matched to a gene. The CDR3 sequence is CASLTSADSYEQYF. In DNA, the CDR3 is TGCGCCAGCCTTACTAGCGCTGACTCCTACGAGCAGTACTTC.

This clone appeared a single time. This rearrangement joins TRBV27 to TRBJ2-6; 11 nucleotides align to TRBD1. The CDR3 consists of 20 residues. CDR1 MNHEY and CDR2 SMNVEV come from the germline V gene (reference sequence). The V segment lost 5 bases and the J segment 2 bases; nucleotides outside the gene matches: 14. This chain's CDR3 is CASSTRTGGRPEAGANVLTF. DNA of the CDR3: TGTGCCAGCAGTACCCGGACAGGGGGCCGGCCGGAGGCTGGGGCCAACGTCCTGACTTTC. The full variable domain, completed using reference TRBV27 and TRBJ2-6, is EAQVTQNPRYLITVTGKKLTVTCSQNMNHEYMSWYRQDPGLGLRQIYYSMNVEVTDKGDVPEGYKVSRKEKRNFPLILESPSPNQTSLYFCASSTRTGGRPEAGANVLTFGAGSRLTVL.

The chain is built from TRBV15 and TRBJ2-2; the match to TRBD1 covers 7 bases. Germline V gene lookup returns CDR1 LNHNV and CDR2 YYDKDF (reference sequence). V shed 5 bases and J 5 bases; nucleotides not matched to a gene: 5. CDR3 length: 14 residues. The CDR3 DNA reads as TGTGCCACCAGCCTGACAGGGCTTACCGGGGAGCTGTTTTTT. Translating gives CATSLTGLTGELFF.

The chain links TRBV5-1 to TRBJ2-2; 11 positions agree with TRBD1. After removal of 4 bases from V and 8 bases from J, the junction contained 7 bases not matched to a gene. Germline CDR1 reads SGHRS; CDR2 reads YFSETQ. The CDR3 loop spans 15 amino acids. In nucleotides, the CDR3 is TGCGCCAGCAGCACTGGACAGGGGGCGCTAGGGGAGCTGTTTTTT. It codes for CASSTGQGALGELFF. The full variable domain, with the rest looked up from reference TRBV5-1 and TRBJ2-2, is KAGVTQTPRYLIKTRGQQVTLSCSPISGHRSVSWYQQTPGQGLQFLFEYFSETQRNKGNFPGRFSGRQFSNSRSEMNVSTLELGDSALYLCASSTGQGALGELFFGEGSRLTVL.